This TCR beta chain was retrieved from a study of cytomegalovirus exposure and HLA in healthy donors. Amplification used 60 Vbeta primers and 13 Jbeta primers. The protocol was immunoSEQ multiplex PCR, while the TCRdb copy is restricted to in-frame clones and leaves out a portion. The sample lists around 100,000 clones, 80% to 90% occurring once. V shed 3 bases and J 5 bases; nucleotides not matched to a gene: 7. CDR3 size: 15 residues. In germline, CDR1 is SGHRS, CDR2 YFSETQ. Sequenced input: PBMCs. The source of this sequence is a woman under 30 in good health and CMV-seropositive. The chain uses TRBV5-1 and TRBJ2-5; 10 bases are shared with TRBD1. In DNA form, the CDR3 reads TGCGCCAGCAGCTGGGGGGACAGGGGCGTTGAGACCCAGTACTTC. Its protein product is CASSWGDRGVETQYF.